This T cell receptor (beta chain) appears in the sequencing data of a study of blood T cell repertoires in COVID-19. Study summary: T cells, B-cell-depleted T cells, or PBMCs provided the cDNA or gDNA that served as material.

Some clones are missing from TCRdb's copy, which holds only in-frame ones; the method was immunoSEQ multiplex PCR. The sample lists approximately 120,000 clones, roughly 76% occurring once. Germline loops: CDR1 SQVTM, CDR2 ANQGSEA. V lost 5 bases and J lost 4; bases outside the gene matches: 3. The CDR3 has 13 residues. The clonotype comes from a human donor in a cohort sampled during active COVID-19. Sequenced sample: peripheral blood. This chain uses TRBV29-1 with TRBJ2-7; 12 bases agree with TRBD2. The CDR3, as DNA: TGCAGCGTTCCTAGCGGGAGGGCTTACGAGCAGTACTTC. Translation: CSVPSGRAYEQYF.